One and the same sample provided the 14 T cell receptor beta chains below, sequenced in a study of T-cell reconstitution after alpha-beta-depleted transplantation in children. It was with unique molecular identifiers that the TCRbeta library was prepared. TCRdb fed the PCR reads into MiXCR, producing one record per CDR3 protein. This sample has over 120,000 distinct CDR3 sequences, with 7.5% to 9% found just once. The source material was PBMCs, mostly from graft donor cells, sampled 180 days after TCRalphabeta/CD19-depleted stem cell transplant. Receptor source: a female patient aged 2-9 years who had a stem cell transplant for congenital amegakaryocytic thrombocytopenia, so the T cells may come from the graft donor.

The chain has TRBV5-4 and TRBJ1-6, with a tentative D call TRBD1 (5 bases). Germline loops: CDR1 SGHNT, CDR2 YYREEE (reference sequence). V lost 1 base and J 11 bases, leaving 13 bases between the germline ends. This CDR3 spans 14 amino acids. For the CDR3, the DNA is TGTGCCAGCAGCTTGCATACAGGTTTTACACCCCTCCACTTT. Its protein is CASSLHTGFTPLHF.

This clonotype came up many times. CDR3 residues: CSARQDGRGNNEQFF. The CDR3 DNA sequence: TGCAGTGCTAGACAGGACGGCCGAGGTAACAATGAGCAGTTCTTC. V usage is TRBV20-1 and J usage is TRBJ2-1; no clear D gene. The CDR3 consists of 15 residues. Trimming shortened V by 2 bases and J by 5 bases, and 16 bases separated the two germline ends. Germline CDR1 and CDR2: DFQATT and SNEGSKA (reference sequence).

This clonotype was recorded a few times. The chain is built from TRBV20-1 and TRBJ1-5; the match to TRBD1 covers 7 bases. The germline V gene has CDR1 DFQATT and CDR2 SNEGSKA (reference sequence). Unmatched junction bases numbered 5, after V lost 0 bases and J lost 3 bases. This CDR3 comprises 15 residues. The CDR3 DNA reads as TGCAGTGCTAGAGATTTGGGACAGATCAATCAGCCCCAGCATTTT. As protein: CSARDLGQINQPQHF.

In its sample, this clonotype was seen many times. The chain employs TRBV5-1 and TRBJ2-5; unclear D gene. This CDR3 has 12 amino acids. Germline V gene sequence: CDR1 SGHRS, CDR2 YFSETQ. The V and J ends lost 5 bases and 5 bases respectively, with 10 bases between them. In DNA form, the CDR3 reads TGCGCCAGCAGTAGTAGCCCCGAGACCCAGTACTTC. It translates to CASSSSPETQYF.

The genes are TRBV28 and TRBJ2-2; a possible D gene is TRBD2 (6 bases). The V gene lost 5 bases and the J gene lost 2 bases, with 18 bases spanning the gap. The germline CDR1 and CDR2 sequences are MDHEN and SYDVKM. This CDR3 is 17 amino acids long. This CDR3 reads CASSTIEGTPNTGELFF. The CDR3 coding sequence is TGTGCCAGCAGTACTATAGAGGGGACTCCAAACACCGGGGAGCTGTTTTTT.

In this sample, this clonotype turned up many times. The chain employs TRBV20-1 and TRBJ2-2, with 8 bases matching TRBD1. This CDR3 region has 15 residues. Unmatched junction bases numbered 11, after V lost 6 bases and J lost 5 bases. Germline lookup yields CDR1 DFQATT and CDR2 SNEGSKA (reference sequence). CDR3 protein: CSAIQTGVRTGELFF. CDR3 sequence (DNA): TGCAGTGCGATCCAGACAGGGGTGAGGACCGGGGAGCTGTTTTTT.

This clonotype was recorded many times. This chain joins TRBV10-3 and TRBJ2-7, with TRBD1 identical over 10 bases. Trimming cost V 5 bases and J 4 bases; bases outside gene matches: 8. The germline V gene has CDR1 ENHRY and CDR2 SYGVKD. This CDR3 is built from 15 residues. CDR3 bases: TGTGCCATCAGTAGCTCGGACAGGGGGGGATACGAGCAGTACTTC. Translating it yields CAISSSDRGGYEQYF.

This clonotype was seen at least ten times. The rearrangement uses TRBV5-6 and TRBJ1-5, with a tentative D call TRBD1 (5 bases). With 0 bases removed from V and 6 bases from J, the gap between germline ends came to 10 bases. The V gene's germline CDR1 is SGHDT and CDR2 YYEEEE. The CDR3 length is 14 residues. CDR3 protein: CASSLVGARQPQHF. The CDR3 DNA reads as TGTGCCAGCAGCTTGGTCGGGGCTCGTCAGCCCCAGCATTTT.

This chain connects TRBV5-1 to TRBJ2-1; D perhaps matches TRBD1 (5 bases). Germline CDR1 and CDR2: SGHRS and YFSETQ. V shed 5 bases and J shed 8 bases, with 11 bases lying between them. This CDR3 is 12 amino acids long. This CDR3 is CASRGVWDEQFF. CDR3 sequence (DNA): TGCGCCAGCAGAGGGGTTTGGGATGAGCAGTTCTTC.

This clonotype has a count of ten or more. The CDR3 region has the DNA TGTGCCAGCAGTGGGCGGACTAGCGGGGTCAGCTCCTACGAGCAGTACTTC. This translates into CASSGRTSGVSSYEQYF. J is TRBJ2-7 and V is TRBV6-4; TRBD2 agrees at 12 bases. After removal of 4 bases from V and 0 bases from J, the junction contained 7 bases not matched to a gene. The CDR3 has 17 residues. Germline CDR1 reads MRHNA; CDR2 reads SNTAGT.

There are many counts of this clonotype. The CDR3 coding sequence is TGTGCCATCAGTGAGGACAGGGGAGATACGCAGTATTTT. Translation gives CAISEDRGDTQYF. The V call is TRBV10-3, the J call TRBJ2-3; 8 nucleotides line up with TRBD1. The V gene end was trimmed by 2 bases and the J gene end by 5 bases; junction bases not matched to a gene: 0. CDR3 length: 13 amino acids. The germline V gene encodes CDR1 ENHRY and CDR2 SYGVKD.

V gene TRBV10-3 combines with J gene TRBJ2-3; 7 bases align to TRBD1. The V segment lost 7 bases and the J segment 5 bases; nucleotides outside the gene matches: 15. This CDR3 comprises 16 residues. Per germline, CDR1 ENHRY and CDR2 SYGVKD. In nucleotides, the CDR3 is TGTGCCATCATCTTGACAGGGCGAATCGTTCAAGATACGCAGTATTTT. Translating gives CAIILTGRIVQDTQYF.

Ten or more counts support this clonotype. The V call is TRBV5-1, the J call TRBJ2-3, with 11 bases aligning to TRBD2. This CDR3 comprises 17 residues. Germline CDR1 is SGHRS and CDR2 is YFSETQ. V dropped 4 bases and J dropped 2; count of bases not matched to a gene: 9. DNA of the CDR3: TGCGCCAGCAGCCGGACCGGGACTAGCGGCGCCACAGATACGCAGTATTTT. Protein: CASSRTGTSGATDTQYF. Drawing the rest from reference TRBV5-1 and TRBJ2-3, the complete variable domain is KAGVTQTPRYLIKTRGQQVTLSCSPISGHRSVSWYQQTPGQGLQFLFEYFSETQRNKGNFPGRFSGRQFSNSRSEMNVSTLELGDSALYLCASSRTGTSGATDTQYFGPGTRLTVL.

This clonotype appeared many times. This chain joins TRBV11-2 and TRBJ2-2; 9 bases match TRBD2. J was trimmed by 7 bases and V by 5 bases; bases with no gene match: 8. Germline CDR1 and CDR2: SGHAT and FQNNGV. The CDR3 is made up of 15 amino acids. In nucleotides, the CDR3 is TGTGCCAGCAGCCGGGCGGGGGGGCGCGTCGGGGAGCTGTTTTTT. Its translation is CASSRAGGRVGELFF.